A selection of T cell receptor beta chains follows, all from one sample in a study of early T cells in non-severe SARS-CoV-2 infection. TCRdb called the 5' RACE reads again in MiXCR, with one record for every CDR3 protein. The table lists 50,000 to 80,000 distinct CDR3 sequences, 7% to 9.5% of them singletons, with under 15% in the top ten. The material sequenced was whole blood, taken at baseline. These TCRs come from an adult who was a healthcare worker with PCR-confirmed SARS-CoV-2 infection or an uninfected control (not recorded which). CDR3s include the opening cysteine and the closing phenylalanine or tryptophan. D genes are given only for firm matches. The size of a clone is reported for some rows only, either as once, few or many, or as a class for expanded clones.

j_call: TRBJ2-1; d_call: .; clone_size: many; v_call: TRBV4-3; cdr3_nt: TGCGCCAGCAGCCAAGAGAACTGGCGAAACACCTACAATGAGCAGTTCTTC; cdr3_aa: CASSQENWRNTYNEQFF
j_call: TRBJ2-3; d_call: TRBD1; clone_size: .; v_call: TRBV19; cdr3_nt: TGTGCCAGTAGTATCCGAGGACAGGGACGACCAGATACGCAGTATTTT; cdr3_aa: CASSIRGQGRPDTQYF
j_call: TRBJ1-2; d_call: .; clone_size: .; v_call: TRBV12-3/TRBV12-4; cdr3_nt: TGTGCCAGCAGCCAGGGACGGGACGGGACCCATGGCTACACCTTC; cdr3_aa: CASSQGRDGTHGYTF
j_call: TRBJ2-1; d_call: TRBD2; clone_size: many; v_call: TRBV12-3/TRBV12-4; cdr3_nt: TGTGCCAGCAGCGGGACTAGCAATGAGCAGTTCTTC; cdr3_aa: CASSGTSNEQFF
j_call: TRBJ2-1; d_call: TRBD2; clone_size: few; v_call: TRBV9; cdr3_nt: TGTGCCAGCAAGGGACTAGCGGGAGGGTTAGTCTACAATGAGCAGTTCTTC; cdr3_aa: CASKGLAGGLVYNEQFF
j_call: TRBJ2-3; d_call: .; clone_size: .; v_call: TRBV14; cdr3_nt: TGTGCCAGCAGCCAAGATCTCCGCACAGATACGCAGTATTTT; cdr3_aa: CASSQDLRTDTQYF
j_call: TRBJ2-3; d_call: .; clone_size: .; v_call: TRBV20-1; cdr3_nt: TGCAGTGCTAGAGACCCTCGTGATACGCAGTATTTT; cdr3_aa: CSARDPRDTQYF
j_call: TRBJ1-6; d_call: TRBD1; clone_size: many; v_call: TRBV6-5; cdr3_nt: TGTGCCAGCAGTTATATCGTCGGACAGGGGGCTAGCAATTCACCCCTCCACTTT; cdr3_aa: CASSYIVGQGASNSPLHF
j_call: TRBJ2-2; d_call: .; clone_size: many; v_call: TRBV7-8; cdr3_nt: TGTGCCAGCAGCTTAGAAGGGAACACCGGGGAGCTGTTTTTT; cdr3_aa: CASSLEGNTGELFF
j_call: TRBJ1-2; d_call: TRBD1; clone_size: many; v_call: TRBV12-3/TRBV12-4; cdr3_nt: TGTGCCAGCAGTTCGGACAGGGAAGGAGGCTATGGCTACACCTTC; cdr3_aa: CASSSDREGGYGYTF
j_call: TRBJ2-1; d_call: .; clone_size: .; v_call: TRBV6-5; cdr3_nt: TGTGCCAGCAGTTATGAAGGGACGACCAATGAGCAGTTCTTC; cdr3_aa: CASSYEGTTNEQFF
j_call: TRBJ2-3; d_call: TRBD2; clone_size: few; v_call: TRBV5-4; cdr3_nt: TGTGCCAGCAGCACTGGGGGGCGGGAGGGCACAGATACGCAGTATTTT; cdr3_aa: CASSTGGREGTDTQYF
j_call: TRBJ2-5; d_call: .; clone_size: .; v_call: TRBV30; cdr3_nt: TGTGCCTGGAGTGTAGGAGAGACCCAGTACTTC; cdr3_aa: CAWSVGETQYF
j_call: TRBJ2-3; d_call: TRBD1; clone_size: .; v_call: TRBV30; cdr3_nt: TGTGCCTGGGACCAGGGGGCAGATACGCAGTATTTT; cdr3_aa: CAWDQGADTQYF
j_call: TRBJ2-1; d_call: TRBD2; clone_size: few; v_call: TRBV7-2; cdr3_nt: TGTGCCAGCAGCTTAGACGCGGGAGACGAGGTTGAGCAGTTCTTC; cdr3_aa: CASSLDAGDEVEQFF
j_call: TRBJ2-1; d_call: .; clone_size: many; v_call: TRBV20-1; cdr3_nt: TGCAGTGCTAGATGGGTGGGGCTGAGTGAGCAGTTCTTC; cdr3_aa: CSARWVGLSEQFF
j_call: TRBJ2-5; d_call: .; clone_size: .; v_call: TRBV5-1; cdr3_nt: TGCGCCAGCGGAACTCAGGGGGGACAAGAGACCCAGTACTTC; cdr3_aa: CASGTQGGQETQYF
j_call: TRBJ2-3; d_call: TRBD2; clone_size: .; v_call: TRBV29-1; cdr3_nt: TGCAGCGCTGGGGCGGCGGGAGGTACAGATACGCAGTATTTT; cdr3_aa: CSAGAAGGTDTQYF
j_call: TRBJ2-7; d_call: .; clone_size: .; v_call: TRBV10-3; cdr3_nt: TGTGCCATCAGTGAAGTGAGGGGATACGAGCAGTACTTC; cdr3_aa: CAISEVRGYEQYF
j_call: TRBJ1-6; d_call: TRBD1; clone_size: .; v_call: TRBV6-6; cdr3_nt: TGTGCCAGCAGTTATGCGGACAGGGGGTACACACCCCTCCACTTT; cdr3_aa: CASSYADRGYTPLHF
j_call: TRBJ2-7; d_call: TRBD2; clone_size: few; v_call: TRBV4-3; cdr3_nt: TGCGCCAGCAGCCAAGAAATCGTTCGGGCTGGCGGGGGCGAGCAGTACTTC; cdr3_aa: CASSQEIVRAGGGEQYF
j_call: TRBJ2-1; d_call: .; clone_size: many; v_call: TRBV13; cdr3_nt: TGTGCCAGCACCACCTTCCAGGAAAGCTCCTACAATGAGCAGTTCTTC; cdr3_aa: CASTTFQESSYNEQFF
j_call: TRBJ2-5; d_call: .; clone_size: .; v_call: TRBV10-1; cdr3_nt: TGCGCCAGCAGTGACCGCCAATGGGGGGAGGTGAAGACCCAGTACTTC; cdr3_aa: CASSDRQWGEVKTQYF
j_call: TRBJ2-1; d_call: TRBD2; clone_size: few; v_call: TRBV20-1; cdr3_nt: TGCAGTGCTGCTCTAGCGGGAGTCAGGAGTGAGCAGTTCTTC; cdr3_aa: CSAALAGVRSEQFF
j_call: TRBJ1-2; d_call: .; clone_size: .; v_call: TRBV30; cdr3_nt: TGTGCCTGGAGTCCACATAATCTAGGCTACACCTTC; cdr3_aa: CAWSPHNLGYTF
j_call: TRBJ2-7; d_call: TRBD1; clone_size: many; v_call: TRBV7-9; cdr3_nt: TGTGCCAGCAGCTACGGACAGGGTACAGGCAACGAGCAGTACTTC; cdr3_aa: CASSYGQGTGNEQYF
j_call: TRBJ1-5; d_call: .; clone_size: .; v_call: TRBV7-6; cdr3_nt: TGTGCCAGCAGCGCTCGAGGACAGCCCCAGCATTTT; cdr3_aa: CASSARGQPQHF
j_call: TRBJ2-2; d_call: .; clone_size: many; v_call: TRBV3-1; cdr3_nt: TGTGCCAGCAGCCCACCCACTATGTTAGAGAACACCGGGGAGCTGTTTTTT; cdr3_aa: CASSPPTMLENTGELFF
j_call: TRBJ2-1; d_call: .; clone_size: many; v_call: TRBV20-1; cdr3_nt: TGCAGTGCTAGAGCCCTAACTTCAGGGACTGAGCAGTTCTTC; cdr3_aa: CSARALTSGTEQFF